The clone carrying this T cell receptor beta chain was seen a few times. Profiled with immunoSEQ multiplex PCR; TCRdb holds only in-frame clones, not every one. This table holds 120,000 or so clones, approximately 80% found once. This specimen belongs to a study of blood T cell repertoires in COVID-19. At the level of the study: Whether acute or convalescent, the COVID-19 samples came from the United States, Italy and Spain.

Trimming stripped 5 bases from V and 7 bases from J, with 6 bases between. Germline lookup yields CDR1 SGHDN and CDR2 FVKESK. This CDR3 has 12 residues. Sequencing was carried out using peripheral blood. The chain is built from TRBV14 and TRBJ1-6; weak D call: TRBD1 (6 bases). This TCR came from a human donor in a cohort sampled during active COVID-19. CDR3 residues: CASSTGNSPLHF. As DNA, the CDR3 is TGTGCCAGCAGCACAGGGAATTCACCCCTCCACTTT.